This TCR beta chain derives from a study of blood T cells in healthy people across ages. The people who gave samples were healthy Caucasians from Russia, aged roughly 6 to 100. Germline lookup yields CDR1 LGHNA and CDR2 YSLEER. CDR3 length: 16 amino acids. V was trimmed by 0 bases and J by 4 bases, leaving 16 bases between them. This clonotype was observed a handful of times. A sample-barcoded 5' primer and a J-beta primer mix were used in a second PCR of roughly 7 to 11 cycles. Using its own MiXCR run on the 5' RACE reads, TCRdb lists one record per CDR3 protein. The table records around 600,000 distinct CDR3 sequences, more than 45% of them present only once.

The V call is TRBV4-3, the J call TRBJ2-7; D call uncertain. Sequenced sample: blood. This clonotype was sampled from an elderly man in good health. DNA for the CDR3: TGCGCCAGCAGCCAAGATTTCGGCCCCCGCGGATACGAGCAGTACTTC. It is translated as CASSQDFGPRGYEQYF.